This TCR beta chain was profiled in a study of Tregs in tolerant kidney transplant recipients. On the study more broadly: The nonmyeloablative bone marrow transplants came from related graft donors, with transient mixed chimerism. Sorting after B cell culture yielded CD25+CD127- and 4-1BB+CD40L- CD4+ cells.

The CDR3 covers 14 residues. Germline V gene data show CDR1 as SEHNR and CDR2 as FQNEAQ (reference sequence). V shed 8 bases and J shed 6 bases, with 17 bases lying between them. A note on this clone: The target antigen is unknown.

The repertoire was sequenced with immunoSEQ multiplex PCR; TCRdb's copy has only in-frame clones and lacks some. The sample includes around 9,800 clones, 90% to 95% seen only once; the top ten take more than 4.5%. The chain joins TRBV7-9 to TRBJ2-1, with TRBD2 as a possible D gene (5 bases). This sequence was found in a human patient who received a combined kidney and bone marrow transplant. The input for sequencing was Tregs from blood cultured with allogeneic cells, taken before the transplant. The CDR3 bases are TGTGCCAGCTCTCGGACTTTTCTTTCCAATGAGCAGTTCTTC. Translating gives CASSRTFLSNEQFF.